This T cell receptor beta chain came from a study of PD-1 blockade in classical Hodgkin lymphoma. Study overall: Nivolumab was given intravenously to patients at 3 mg/kg every 2 weeks.

Sequencing used immunoSEQ multiplex PCR; TCRdb keeps in-frame clones, though not all of them. The sample lists just under 100,000 clones, around four fifths occurring once. The germline V gene has CDR1 LNHNV and CDR2 YYDKDF (reference sequence). The junction had 3 bases not matched to a gene; V was cut back by 0 bases and J by 5 bases. The CDR3 sequence is 15 residues long. Every one of the patients relapsed after autologous stem cell transplantation (brentuximab vedotin exposure was variable). Best responses were complete response, partial response or progressive disease. In regard to this clone: Its antigen is not known.

Notes on the study in general: Repertoires differed for reasons still undefined, possibly disease activity or prior therapy.

The sequenced sample was peripheral blood mononuclear cells (PBMCs), obtained at baseline. The receptor was derived from a human donor with classical Hodgkin lymphoma. This chain uses TRBV15 with TRBJ1-5, with 8 bases that match TRBD1. CDR3 bases: TGTGCCACCAGCAGAGATCGACAGGGGTATCAGCCCCAGCATTTT. Translated, it gives CATSRDRQGYQPQHF.